What follows describes a single T cell receptor (beta chain). Its antigen is unknown. No much larger clone exists at a distance of one base, and base qualities are not known. This entry comes from a study of CD8 T cells in ankylosing spondylitis (dated by TCRdb to 2017 to 2019). Looking at the study overall: The study set out to find disease-linked TCR variants by profiling T cell receptor beta repertoires in ankylosing spondylitis patients and healthy donors. The full study cohort comprised approximately 23 ankylosing spondylitis patients and about a hundred healthy donors. Samples of peripheral blood were taken, and for ankylosing spondylitis patients, synovial fluid was collected as well.

Here is what the overall study found, with its caveats: A TCR beta motif made up of several highly homologous amino acid variants appeared to be characteristic of blood from ankylosing spondylitis patients. In peripheral blood, the disease-linked clones were found at relatively low frequencies and had a CD8+ phenotype. The disease-linked clones were reported as significantly enriched in matched synovial fluid samples from ankylosing spondylitis patients. Some motif variants had previously been reported in the synovial fluid and blood of reactive arthritis patients, which suggests shared mechanisms of disease initiation.

CDR1 MDHEN and CDR2 SYDVKM were looked up in the germline V gene. The CDR3 sequence holds 13 residues, the cysteine and phenylalanine included. The retained sequence is limited to the CDR3, 39 bases, with the frame set at the first base. V is reduced by 3 bases and J by 3 bases, leaving a spacing of 9 bases between them. Sequencing was carried out with an Illumina HiSeq 2500. Quantitative 5'-RACE with molecular barcodes was the method used to prepare the TCR beta libraries. The authors processed their data as follows. A new computational method based on a probabilistic model of VDJ rearrangement was used to identify disease-linked TCR variants. TCRdb's own reprocessing of the public reads used fastp at Q25 and MiXCR and kept productive beta chains. All rows with the same CDR3 protein become a single entry with the most common DNA and genes. For this entry, the V and J calls and clone size follow TCRdb and not the study's own pipeline. This sample has roughly 700,000 distinct CDR3 sequences in its table, and around a fifth of those were observed once. Of the sample, 15% to 20% falls within the top ten clones.

The sample taken for sequencing was blood, either unsorted or a sorted T cell fraction (not recorded which). Recombination linked TRBV28 to TRBJ2-7, with the D gene not clear enough to name. The TCR originated in a male donor with ankylosing spondylitis. The CDR3 region has the sequence CASSFGVGYEQYF. In nucleotide form, the sequence is TGTGCCAGCAGTTTTGGCGTAGGCTACGAGCAGTACTTC.